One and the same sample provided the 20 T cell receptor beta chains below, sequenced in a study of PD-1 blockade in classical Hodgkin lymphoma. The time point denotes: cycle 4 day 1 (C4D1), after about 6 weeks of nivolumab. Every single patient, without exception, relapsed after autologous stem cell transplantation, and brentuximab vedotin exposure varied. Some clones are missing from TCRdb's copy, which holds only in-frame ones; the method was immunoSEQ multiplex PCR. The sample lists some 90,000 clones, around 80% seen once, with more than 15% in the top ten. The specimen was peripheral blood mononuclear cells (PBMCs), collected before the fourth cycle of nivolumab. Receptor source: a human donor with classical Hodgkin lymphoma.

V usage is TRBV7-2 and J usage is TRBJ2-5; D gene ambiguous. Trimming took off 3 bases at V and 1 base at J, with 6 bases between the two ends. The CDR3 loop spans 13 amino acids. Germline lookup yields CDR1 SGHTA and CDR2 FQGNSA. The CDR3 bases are TGTGCCAGCAGCTTTAGAGGCCAAGAGACCCAGTACTTC. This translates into CASSFRGQETQYF.

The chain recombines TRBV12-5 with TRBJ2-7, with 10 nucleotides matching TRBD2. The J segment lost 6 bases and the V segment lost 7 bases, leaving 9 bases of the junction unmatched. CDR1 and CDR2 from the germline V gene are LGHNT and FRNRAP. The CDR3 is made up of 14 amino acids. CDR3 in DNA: TGTGCTAGTGTCCTCCTAGCGGGAGTTAGCGAGCAGTACTTC. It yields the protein CASVLLAGVSEQYF.

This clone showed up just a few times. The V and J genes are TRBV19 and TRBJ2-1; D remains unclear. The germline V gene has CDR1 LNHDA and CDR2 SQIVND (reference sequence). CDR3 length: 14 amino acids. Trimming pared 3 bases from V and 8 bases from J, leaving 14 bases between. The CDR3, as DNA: TGTGCCAGTAGTATGGACCCGGTAGTAGATGAGCAGTTCTTC. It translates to CASSMDPVVDEQFF.

The CDR3 DNA reads as TGTGCCTGGACCTCGACCGTCGCAGATACGCAGTATTTT. Translating gives CAWTSTVADTQYF. The chain employs TRBV30 and TRBJ2-3; D remains unclear. This CDR3 comprises 13 residues. Germline-derived CDR1 and CDR2 are GTSNPN and SVGIG (reference sequence). V lost 4 bases and J lost 4, with 12 bases in between.

CDR3 sequence reads: CASSVGVSGRETQYF. The CDR3 DNA sequence: TGTGCCAGCAGCGTAGGAGTTAGCGGGAGAGAGACCCAGTACTTC. This rearrangement joins TRBV9 to TRBJ2-5; 9 nucleotides agree with TRBD2. Germline CDR1 reads SGDLS; CDR2 reads YYNGEE. The junction had 4 bases not matched to a gene; V was cut back by 0 bases and J by 4 bases. This CDR3 is 15 amino acids long.

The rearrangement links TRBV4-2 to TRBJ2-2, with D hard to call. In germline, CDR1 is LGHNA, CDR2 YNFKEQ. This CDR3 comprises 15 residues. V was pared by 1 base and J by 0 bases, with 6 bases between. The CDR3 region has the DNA TGTGCCAGCAGCCAAGGGCTCGCGAACACCGGGGAGCTGTTTTTT. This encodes CASSQGLANTGELFF.

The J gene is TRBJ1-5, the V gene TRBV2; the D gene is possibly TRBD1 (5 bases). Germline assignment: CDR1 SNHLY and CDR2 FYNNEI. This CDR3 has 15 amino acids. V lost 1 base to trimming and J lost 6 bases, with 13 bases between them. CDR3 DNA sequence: TGTGCCAGCAGTGAAGGCAGGGCCCGGGGTCAGCCCCAGCATTTT. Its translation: CASSEGRARGQPQHF.

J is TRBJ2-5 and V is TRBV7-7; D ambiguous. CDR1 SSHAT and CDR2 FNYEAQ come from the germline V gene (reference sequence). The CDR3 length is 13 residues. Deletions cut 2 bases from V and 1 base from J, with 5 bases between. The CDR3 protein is CASSLLSQETQYF. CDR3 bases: TGTGCCAGCAGCTTATTGTCCCAAGAGACCCAGTACTTC.

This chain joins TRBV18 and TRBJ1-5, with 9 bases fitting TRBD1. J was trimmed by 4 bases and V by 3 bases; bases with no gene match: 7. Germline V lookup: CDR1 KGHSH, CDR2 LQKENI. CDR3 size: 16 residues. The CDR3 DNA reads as TGTGCCAGCTCACCGCCCGGGACAGGGCAGAATCAGCCCCAGCATTTT. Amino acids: CASSPPGTGQNQPQHF. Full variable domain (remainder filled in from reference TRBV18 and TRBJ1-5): NAGVMQNPRHLVRRRGQEARLRCSPMKGHSHVYWYRQLPEEGLKFMVYLQKENIIDESGMPKERFSAEFPKEGPSILRIQQVVRGDSAAYFCASSPPGTGQNQPQHFGDGTRLSIL.

The CDR3 DNA is TGTGCCAGCAGCGACCCGGGACACCTCGGTCAGCCCCAGCATTTT. Translated, it gives CASSDPGHLGQPQHF. The rearrangement joins TRBV28 to TRBJ1-5; tentatively, D is TRBD1 (6 bases). The V and J ends lost 6 bases and 6 bases respectively, with 18 bases between them. CDR3 length: 15 amino acids. In germline, CDR1 is MDHEN, CDR2 SYDVKM. The complete variable domain, with remaining parts taken from reference TRBV28 and TRBJ1-5, reads DVKVTQSSRYLVKRTGEKVFLECVQDMDHENMFWYRQDPGLGLRLIYFSYDVKMKEKGDIPEGYSVSREKKERFSLILESASTNQTSMYLCASSDPGHLGQPQHFGDGTRLSIL.

This CDR3 is CASSWGAEETQYF. The CDR3 bases are TGTGCCAGCAGCTGGGGGGCAGAAGAGACCCAGTACTTC. This chain uses TRBV7-3 with TRBJ2-5; D may be TRBD1 or TRBD2 (6 bases each). V lost 4 bases to trimming and J lost 3 bases, with 9 bases between them. The CDR3 length is 13 residues. Germline V lookup: CDR1 SGHTA, CDR2 FQGTGA.

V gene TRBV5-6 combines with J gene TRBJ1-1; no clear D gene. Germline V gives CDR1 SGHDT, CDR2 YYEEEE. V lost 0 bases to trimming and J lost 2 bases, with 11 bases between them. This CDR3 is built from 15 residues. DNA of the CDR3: TGTGCCAGCAGCTTGGGGGCAACGGTTAACACTGAAGCTTTCTTT. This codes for CASSLGATVNTEAFF.

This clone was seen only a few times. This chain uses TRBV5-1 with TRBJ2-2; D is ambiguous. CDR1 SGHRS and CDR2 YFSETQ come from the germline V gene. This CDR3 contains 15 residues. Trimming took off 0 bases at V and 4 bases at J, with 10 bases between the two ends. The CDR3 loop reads CASSLGGAITGELFF. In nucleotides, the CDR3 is TGCGCCAGCAGCTTGGGCGGTGCTATCACCGGGGAGCTGTTTTTT.

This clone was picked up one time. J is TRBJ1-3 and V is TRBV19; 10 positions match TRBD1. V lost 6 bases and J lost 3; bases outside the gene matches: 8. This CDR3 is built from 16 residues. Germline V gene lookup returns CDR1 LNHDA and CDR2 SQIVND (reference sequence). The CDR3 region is CASSTTGGFIGNTIYF. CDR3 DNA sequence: TGTGCCAGTAGCACGACAGGGGGCTTTATTGGAAACACCATATATTTT.

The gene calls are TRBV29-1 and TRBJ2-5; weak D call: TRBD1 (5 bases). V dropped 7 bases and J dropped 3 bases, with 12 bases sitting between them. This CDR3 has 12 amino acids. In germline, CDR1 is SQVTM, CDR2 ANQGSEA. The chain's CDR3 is CSAAPGKETQYF. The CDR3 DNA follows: TGCAGCGCCGCTCCAGGGAAAGAGACCCAGTACTTC.

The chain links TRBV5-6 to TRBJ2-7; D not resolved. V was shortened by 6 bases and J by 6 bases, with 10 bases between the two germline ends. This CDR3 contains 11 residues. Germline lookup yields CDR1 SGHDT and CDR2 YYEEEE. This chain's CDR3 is CASTRGGEQYF. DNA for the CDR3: TGTGCCAGCACTCGAGGTGGCGAGCAGTACTTC.

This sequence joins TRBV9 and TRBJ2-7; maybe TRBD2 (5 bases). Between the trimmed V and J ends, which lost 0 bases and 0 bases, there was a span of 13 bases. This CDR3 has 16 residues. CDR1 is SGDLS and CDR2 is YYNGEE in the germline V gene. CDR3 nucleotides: TGTGCCAGCAGCGTAGGTGAGGGCTCGCTCTCCTACGAGCAGTACTTC. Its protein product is CASSVGEGSLSYEQYF.

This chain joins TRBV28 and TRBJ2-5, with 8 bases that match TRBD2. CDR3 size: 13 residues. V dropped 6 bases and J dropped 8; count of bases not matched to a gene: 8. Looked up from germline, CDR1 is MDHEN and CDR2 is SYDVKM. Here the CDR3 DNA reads TGTGCCAGCAGATTTAGCGGGACCCGTACCCAGTACTTC. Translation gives CASRFSGTRTQYF.

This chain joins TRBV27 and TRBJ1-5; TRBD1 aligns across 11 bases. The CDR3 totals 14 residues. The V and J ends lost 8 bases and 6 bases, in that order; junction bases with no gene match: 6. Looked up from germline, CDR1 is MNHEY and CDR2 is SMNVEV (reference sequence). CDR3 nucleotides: TGTGCCAGCCTCGGACAGGGGGCTTTTCAGCCCCAGCATTTT. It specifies CASLGQGAFQPQHF.

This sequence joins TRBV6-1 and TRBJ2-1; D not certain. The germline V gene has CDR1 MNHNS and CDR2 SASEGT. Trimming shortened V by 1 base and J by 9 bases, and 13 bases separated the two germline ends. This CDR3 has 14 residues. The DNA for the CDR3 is TGTGCCAGCAGTGAAGGCCGAGGTAGGGTTGAGCAGTTCTTC. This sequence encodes CASSEGRGRVEQFF.